This record concerns one T cell receptor beta chain sequence. What it binds is not known. This record belongs to a study of T cells in Graves' hyperthyroidism and ophthalmopathy. Whole-study findings and limits: Blood also contained most expanded thyroid clonotypes above 0.001. Prediction of ophthalmopathy progression came a median roughly 7.1 months pre-onset.

RNA transcripts were the template for amplifying TCR beta CDR3 regions. The primer set for the first-round RT-PCR of the TCR CDR3 was HTBI. Via MiXCR, TCRdb re-called the multiplex PCR reads, giving one row per CDR3 protein. Counted here are over 350,000 distinct CDR3 sequences, about 18% occurring once; the ten biggest clones make up 35% to 50%. Uncontrolled infection, other autoimmune disease, pregnancy or lactation disqualified patients from enrolment. The specimen was blood. The receptor comes from a man aged 18 to 30 with Graves' ophthalmopathy.

CDR3 DNA sequence: TGTGCCAGCAGTAAGGGTATTGAGACAGGGGGAAATGAGCAGTTCTTC. Translated, it gives CASSKGIETGGNEQFF. V is TRBV6-1 and J is TRBJ2-1; TRBD1 matches 9 bases. Germline CDR1 is MNHNS and CDR2 is SASEGT. CDR3 size: 16 residues. After removal of 5 bases from V and 7 bases from J, the junction contained 12 bases not matched to a gene.